The 18 T cell receptor beta chains below come from one sample, sequenced in a study of T-cell reconstitution after alpha-beta-depleted transplantation in children. TCRbeta library construction was performed incorporating unique molecular identifiers. In TCRdb, the PCR reads were re-called with MiXCR into one record per CDR3 protein. The sample lists 450,000 to 700,000 distinct CDR3 sequences, over 25% occurring once. The source was PBMCs, collected before TCRalphabeta/CD19-depleted stem cell transplant. Every receptor here comes from a boy under two years old with Wiskott-Aldrich syndrome, due to receive a stem cell transplant.

The J gene is TRBJ2-7, the V gene TRBV5-1; D may be TRBD1 (5 bases). Germline assignment: CDR1 SGHRS and CDR2 YFSETQ. V dropped 0 bases and J dropped 2 bases, with 9 bases sitting between them. The CDR3 is 14 amino acids. CDR3 residues: CASSLGGRPYEQYF. CDR3 DNA: TGCGCCAGCAGCTTGGGGGGCCGTCCCTACGAGCAGTACTTC.

A single count supports this clonotype. The V and J genes are TRBV11-2 and TRBJ2-5; D ambiguous. The V gene's germline CDR1 is SGHAT and CDR2 FQNNGV. V was shortened by 5 bases and J by 5 bases, with 21 bases between the two germline ends. The CDR3 is made up of 16 amino acids. CDR3 residues: CASSPGLPSQAETQYF. In DNA form, the CDR3 reads TGTGCCAGCAGCCCCGGGCTCCCCTCCCAGGCCGAGACCCAGTACTTC.

The V gene is TRBV27, the J gene TRBJ1-2, with D possibly being TRBD1 (5 bases). The CDR3 loop spans 15 amino acids. V was clipped by 4 bases and J by 4 bases, with 16 bases between them. Germline CDR1 and CDR2: MNHEY and SMNVEV (reference sequence). The CDR3 loop reads CASSSDPRVTYGYTF. The DNA of the CDR3 is TGTGCCAGCAGTTCCGACCCCAGGGTGACCTATGGCTACACCTTC.

This clonotype was picked up a small number of times. This rearrangement joins TRBV6-5 to TRBJ1-2, with D possibly matching TRBD1 (5 bases). The germline gives CDR1 MNHEY, CDR2 SVGAGI. There are 12 residues in the CDR3. Trimming took off 4 bases at V and 7 bases at J, with 10 bases between the two ends. CDR3: CASSLQGSGYTF. The CDR3 DNA reads as TGTGCCAGCAGTTTGCAGGGCTCTGGCTACACCTTC.

This rearrangement joins TRBV7-6 to TRBJ2-6, with 12 bases identical to TRBD1. The V gene's germline CDR1 is SGHVS and CDR2 FNYEAQ. The trim removed 5 bases at V and 4 bases at J, leaving 3 bases unmatched. The CDR3 spans 16 residues. The CDR3 sequence is CASSGTGGTGANVLTF. Here the CDR3 DNA reads TGTGCCAGCAGCGGGACAGGGGGCACAGGGGCCAACGTCCTGACTTTC. Full variable domain (outside the CDR3, taken from reference TRBV7-6 and TRBJ2-6): GAGVSQSPRYKVTKRGQDVALRCDPISGHVSLYWYRQALGQGPEFLTYFNYEAQQDKSGLPNDRFSAERPEGSISTLTIQRTEQRDSAMYRCASSGTGGTGANVLTFGAGSRLTVL.

This chain links TRBV3-1 with TRBJ1-6; TRBD1 aligns across 7 bases. V shed 3 bases, J shed 6 bases, and the junction held 5 bases outside the gene matches. The CDR3 covers 15 residues. CDR1 and CDR2 from the germline V gene are LGHDT and YNNKEL (reference sequence). The CDR3, as DNA: TGTGCCAGCAGCCAGGGGACAGCTACTAATTCACCCCTCCACTTT. Amino acids: CASSQGTATNSPLHF.

The J gene is TRBJ2-1, the V gene TRBV7-2; D not resolved. With 2 bases removed from V and 8 bases from J, the gap between germline ends came to 19 bases. Looked up from germline, CDR1 is SGHTA and CDR2 is FQGNSA. The CDR3 consists of 16 residues. CDR3 loop: CASSLKGKTPRHEQFF. CDR3 sequence (DNA): TGTGCCAGCAGCTTAAAAGGTAAAACACCAAGACATGAGCAGTTCTTC. Drawing the rest from reference TRBV7-2 and TRBJ2-1, the complete variable domain is GAGVSQSPSNKVTEKGKDVELRCDPISGHTALYWYRQSLGQGLEFLIYFQGNSAPDKSGLPSDRFSAERTGGSVSTLTIQRTQQEDSAVYLCASSLKGKTPRHEQFFGPGTRLTVL.

For this clonotype: It may be a read error: a sequence one base away is much more abundant. CDR3 DNA: TGTGCCAGCAGTTTCAACTCGGGGTGGCATGAAAAACTGTTTTTT. Protein product: CASSFNSGWHEKLFF. The chain combines TRBV28 with TRBJ1-4; D gene unclear. This CDR3 region has 15 residues. V was clipped by 3 bases and J by 6 bases, with 14 bases between them. Germline CDR1 and CDR2: MDHEN and SYDVKM.

The J gene is TRBJ2-7, the V gene TRBV12-3 or TRBV12-4; no clear D. The CDR3 covers 12 residues. V lost 3 bases, J lost 6 bases, and 9 bases lay in between. The CDR3 nucleotides read TGTGCCAGCAGTTTCGGAGTCTCCGAGCAGTACTTC. Protein sequence: CASSFGVSEQYF.

The rearrangement joins TRBV20-1 to TRBJ2-3; 7 bases match TRBD2. Trimming at V came to 3 bases and at J to 5 bases, leaving 5 bases not matched to a gene. This CDR3 has 13 amino acids. Germline CDR1 and CDR2: DFQATT and SNEGSKA (reference sequence). CDR3 coding DNA: TGCAGTGCTAGCGGCAAGCGGGGAGATACGCAGTATTTT. Its protein product is CSASGKRGDTQYF.

This clonotype was picked up a small number of times. The chain links TRBV27 to TRBJ2-3; D gene unclear. V was clipped by 6 bases and J by 6 bases, with 16 bases between them. CDR3 length equals 14 residues. Germline V gives CDR1 MNHEY, CDR2 SMNVEV (reference sequence). In DNA, the CDR3 is TGTGCCAGCAGGACGTGGCCTGGGTCGGATACGCAGTATTTT. This sequence encodes CASRTWPGSDTQYF.

This chain joins TRBV7-2 and TRBJ2-1, with D perhaps matching TRBD2 (6 bases). Trimming cost V 5 bases and J 15 bases, with 17 bases left between them. Germline CDR1 and CDR2: SGHTA and FQGNSA. This CDR3 comprises 12 residues. The CDR3 is CASSDILANPFF. CDR3 in DNA: TGTGCCAGCAGCGATATACTAGCTAATCCGTTCTTC.

The chain employs TRBV5-1 and TRBJ2-1; 11 bases fit TRBD2. After removal of 0 bases from V and 0 bases from J, the junction contained 2 bases not matched to a gene. This CDR3 comprises 17 residues. Germline lookup yields CDR1 SGHRS and CDR2 YFSETQ. The CDR3 DNA sequence: TGCGCCAGCAGCTTGGTAGCGGGAGGGCCCTCCTACAATGAGCAGTTCTTC. Its protein is CASSLVAGGPSYNEQFF.

The sample holds a few counts of this clonotype. The rearrangement joins TRBV7-9 to TRBJ2-3, with D possibly TRBD2 on 5 matching bases. This CDR3 spans 14 amino acids. Germline V CDR1 and CDR2: SEHNR, FQNEAQ (reference sequence). V was clipped by 1 base and J by 4 bases, with 9 bases between them. The CDR3 bases are TGTGCCAGCAGCTTAGACGGGAAGCCAGATACGCAGTATTTT. Its protein is CASSLDGKPDTQYF.

This clonotype was observed a handful of times. The rearrangement joins TRBV7-9 to TRBJ1-2; possible D gene TRBD1, 6 bases. The V end lost 1 base, the J end lost 8 bases, and 11 bases lay between the germline ends. This CDR3 comprises 13 residues. The germline gives CDR1 SEHNR, CDR2 FQNEAQ (reference sequence). Here the CDR3 reads CASSLEGGKGYTF. CDR3 in DNA: TGTGCCAGCAGCTTAGAGGGGGGGAAAGGCTACACCTTC.

This clonotype appeared many times. The chain has TRBV4-2 and TRBJ2-7, with D possibly matching TRBD2 (6 bases). The length of the CDR3 is 15 residues. V lost 2 bases to trimming and J lost 5 bases, with 16 bases between them. Looked up from germline, CDR1 is LGHNA and CDR2 is YNFKEQ. The CDR3 DNA follows: TGTGCCAGCAGCCAAATTGGGGACTTGGGCAACGAGCAGTACTTC. Translated: CASSQIGDLGNEQYF.

Comment on this clonotype: An end of the junction differs from the germline gene, which may be a read error. The rearrangement joins TRBV7-2 to TRBJ2-2; TRBD2 aligns across 8 bases. There are 16 residues in the CDR3. Germline V gene data show CDR1 as SGHTA and CDR2 as FQGNSA. CDR3 residues: CAGSLSGGPYTGELFF. DNA for the CDR3: TGTGCCGGCAGCTTATCGGGAGGGCCCTACACCGGGGAGCTGTTTTTT.

The genes are TRBV28 and TRBJ2-1, with TRBD1 identical over 7 bases. This CDR3 is built from 13 residues. Germline lookup yields CDR1 MDHEN and CDR2 SYDVKM. J was trimmed by 4 bases and V by 8 bases; bases with no gene match: 5. The CDR3 loop is CASGQTGYNEQFF. CDR3 coding DNA: TGTGCCAGCGGCCAGACAGGGTACAATGAGCAGTTCTTC.